A selection of T cell receptor beta chains follows, all from one sample in a study of shared clonotypes between healthy human individuals. Using immunoSEQ multiplex PCR, the repertoire was profiled, and TCRdb retains in-frame clones only, with some absent. The table includes 2.5 million or so clones, 90% to 95% detected once. Input material: naive CD4+ T cells sorted from blood. These receptor sequences come from a man aged 18 to 35 in good health. The CDR3 runs from the conserved cysteine through the conserved F or W. D genes are given only for firm matches. Clone size, where shown, is once, few, many, or a class for clones that have expanded.

v_gene	j_gene	d_gene	abundance	CDR3aa	CDR3nt
TRBV6-6	TRBJ1-2	-	-	CASSYSGGDYGYTF	TGTGCCAGCAGTTACTCTGGGGGGGACTATGGCTACACCTTC
TRBV19	TRBJ1-2	-	-	CASSMAINYGYTF	TGTGCCAGTAGTATGGCAATTAACTATGGCTACACCTTC
TRBV10-1	TRBJ2-3	-	-	CASSGGDTQYF	TGCGCCAGCAGTGGGGGAGATACGCAGTATTTT
TRBV6-4	TRBJ2-3	-	-	CASSDTSATQYF	TGTGCCAGCAGTGACACTTCGGCGACGCAGTATTTT
TRBV18	TRBJ2-7	-	-	CASSPNKNEQYF	TGTGCCAGCTCACCAAACAAGAACGAGCAGTACTTC
TRBV10-3	TRBJ1-2	TRBD1	-	CAISAGQGISSGYTF	TGTGCCATCAGTGCCGGACAGGGGATTTCGTCCGGCTACACCTTC
TRBV6-5	TRBJ2-7	TRBD1	-	CASRRDRASYEQYF	TGTGCCAGCAGGCGGGACAGGGCGTCCTACGAGCAGTACTTC
TRBV5-1	TRBJ2-5	-	once	CASSLRGSGAEETQYF	TGCGCCAGCAGCTTGCGAGGCTCGGGGGCAGAAGAGACCCAGTACTTC
TRBV18	TRBJ2-7	TRBD2	-	CASSPREGLSYEQYF	TGTGCCAGCTCACCCCGGGAGGGCCTATCCTACGAGCAGTACTTC
TRBV6-5	TRBJ1-2	-	-	CLTTRGRNYGYTF	TGTTTAACGACCCGGGGAAGGAACTATGGCTACACCTTC
TRBV5-1	TRBJ2-3	TRBD2	-	CASGTSGSPDTQYF	TGCGCCAGCGGGACTAGCGGGAGCCCAGATACGCAGTATTTT
TRBV5-1	TRBJ1-1	-	few	CASSLFLGANTEAFF	TGCGCCAGCAGCTTGTTTTTAGGGGCGAACACTGAAGCTTTCTTT
TRBV7-7	TRBJ2-3	TRBD2	-	CASSPGLAGVTDTQYF	TGTGCTAGCAGCCCGGGACTAGCGGGAGTGACAGATACGCAGTATTTT
TRBV7-2	TRBJ2-5	-	-	CASSFRQIQETQYF	TGTGCCAGCAGTTTTAGGCAGATCCAAGAGACCCAGTACTTC
TRBV2	TRBJ2-1	TRBD2	once	CASSTLTSGGRGEQFF	TGTGCCAGCAGTACTCTCACTAGCGGGGGCCGGGGTGAGCAGTTCTTC
TRBV5-1	TRBJ1-2	-	once	CASKISRMDAYGYTF	TGCGCCAGCAAAATTAGTCGGATGGATGCTTATGGCTACACCTTC
TRBV5-1	TRBJ2-6	-	-	CASSFTAYSGANVLTF	TGCGCCAGCAGCTTTACAGCCTACTCTGGGGCCAACGTCCTGACTTTC
TRBV10-3	TRBJ2-7	-	-	CAIRASGPYEQYF	TGTGCCATCAGGGCGAGCGGTCCCTACGAGCAGTACTTC
TRBV7-2	TRBJ2-3	-	few	CASSLLTDTQYF	TGTGCCAGCAGCTTACTCACAGATACGCAGTATTTT
TRBV10-3	TRBJ1-6	TRBD1	-	CAIRRDSTNSPLHF	TGTGCCATCAGACGGGACAGCACTAATTCACCCCTCCACTTT
TRBV4-1	TRBJ2-4	-	-	CASSQGRAGNRGQNIQYF	TGCGCCAGCAGCCAAGGGAGGGCGGGAAACAGGGGTCAAAACATTCAGTACTTC
TRBV5-1	TRBJ1-2	-	-	CASSLEGGYGYTF	TGCGCCAGCAGCTTGGAAGGAGGCTATGGCTACACCTTC
TRBV15	TRBJ2-7	-	-	CATRNGMSTYEQYF	TGTGCCACCAGAAACGGGATGTCAACCTACGAGCAGTACTTC
TRBV5-1	TRBJ1-1	-	-	CASSPDLRGAFF	TGCGCCAGCAGTCCAGACCTGCGGGGAGCTTTCTTT
TRBV6-5	TRBJ2-2	-	-	CASRLVSHTGELFF	TGTGCCAGCCGACTAGTTTCTCACACCGGGGAGCTGTTTTTT
TRBV7-8	TRBJ1-2	-	-	CASSLARGFGMTVF	TGTGCCAGCAGCTTAGCGCGGGGCTTTGGGATGACCGTCTTC
TRBV6-1	TRBJ2-2	-	-	CASRGTVLTGELFF	TGTGCCAGCCGGGGGACGGTACTCACCGGGGAGCTGTTTTTT
TRBV19	TRBJ2-7	-	-	CAGTYEQYF	TGTGCCGGTACCTACGAGCAGTACTTC
TRBV11-2	TRBJ2-7	-	-	CASSLVRGYEQYF	TGTGCCAGCAGCTTAGTGAGGGGCTACGAGCAGTACTTC
TRBV11-2	TRBJ2-7	TRBD2	once	CASSLGGSGIYEQYF	TGTGCCAGCAGCTTAGGAGGTAGCGGGATCTACGAGCAGTACTTC
TRBV11-2	TRBJ1-1	-	-	CASSLWRGIGEAFF	TGTGCCAGCAGCTTATGGAGGGGGATCGGAGAAGCTTTCTTT
TRBV9	TRBJ2-7	-	-	CASSPGGGYEQYF	TGTGCCAGCAGCCCCGGCGGTGGGTACGAGCAGTACTTC
TRBV30	TRBJ2-5	-	-	CAWGRARETQYF	TGTGCCTGGGGCCGCGCGAGGGAGACCCAGTACTTC
TRBV11-2	TRBJ1-1	-	few	CASSLGTVNTEAFF	TGTGCCAGCAGCTTAGGGACGGTGAACACTGAAGCTTTCTTT
TRBV6-6	TRBJ1-6	TRBD1	-	CASRQTGAEISPLHF	TGTGCCAGCAGACAGACAGGGGCAGAGATCTCACCCCTCCACTTT
TRBV9	TRBJ1-6	-	-	CASSVEGMNSPLHF	TGTGCCAGCAGCGTAGAAGGTATGAATTCACCCCTCCACTTT
TRBV5-1	TRBJ2-3	-	-	CASSAVGTQYF	TGCGCCAGCAGCGCGGTAGGGACGCAGTATTTT
TRBV9	TRBJ1-2	-	-	CASSVENYGYTF	TGTGCCAGCAGCGTAGAAAACTATGGCTACACCTTC
TRBV11-2	TRBJ2-5	-	-	CASSRGAGGLETQYF	TGTGCCAGCAGCAGGGGGGCCGGGGGGCTAGAGACCCAGTACTTC
TRBV19	TRBJ2-2	-	-	CASVGFGSTANTGELFF	TGTGCCAGTGTCGGTTTTGGAAGTACAGCGAACACCGGGGAGCTGTTTTTT
TRBV4-1	TRBJ2-7	-	-	CASSQRLLLGGPTYEQYF	TGCGCCAGCAGCCAAAGGCTCCTTCTGGGAGGCCCCACCTACGAGCAGTACTTC